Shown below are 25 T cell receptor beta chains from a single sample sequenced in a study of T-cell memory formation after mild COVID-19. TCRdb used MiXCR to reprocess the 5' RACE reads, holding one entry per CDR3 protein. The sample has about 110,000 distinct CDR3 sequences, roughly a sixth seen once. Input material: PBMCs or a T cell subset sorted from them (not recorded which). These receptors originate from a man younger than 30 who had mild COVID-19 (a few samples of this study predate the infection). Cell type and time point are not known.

Here the CDR3 reads CASTRGGTAKNIQYF. CDR3 sequence (DNA): TGTGCCAGCACCCGAGGAGGGACAGCCAAAAACATTCAGTACTTC. The J gene is TRBJ2-4, the V gene TRBV7-2, with D possibly TRBD2 on 6 matching bases. Trimming shortened V by 7 bases and J by 0 bases, and 13 bases separated the two germline ends. There are 15 residues in the CDR3. CDR1 and CDR2 from the germline V gene are SGHTA and FQGNSA.

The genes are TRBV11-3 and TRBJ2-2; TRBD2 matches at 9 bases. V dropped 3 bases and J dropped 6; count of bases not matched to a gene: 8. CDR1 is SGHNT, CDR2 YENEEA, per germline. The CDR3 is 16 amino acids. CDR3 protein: CASSFRGAGGPGELFF. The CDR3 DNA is TGTGCCAGCAGCTTTCGTGGCGCGGGGGGGCCCGGGGAGCTGTTTTTT.

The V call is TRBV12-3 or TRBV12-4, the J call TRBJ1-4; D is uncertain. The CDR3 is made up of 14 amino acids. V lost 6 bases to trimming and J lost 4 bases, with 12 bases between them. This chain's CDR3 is CASRVRDGNEKLFF. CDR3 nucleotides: TGTGCCAGCAGGGTCCGGGATGGTAATGAAAAACTGTTTTTT.

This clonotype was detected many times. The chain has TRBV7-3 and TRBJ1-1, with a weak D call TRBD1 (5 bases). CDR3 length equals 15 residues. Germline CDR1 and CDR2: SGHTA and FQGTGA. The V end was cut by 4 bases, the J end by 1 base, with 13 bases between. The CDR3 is CASSWSPGRNTEAFF. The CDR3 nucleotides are TGTGCCAGCAGCTGGTCCCCAGGGAGGAACACTGAAGCTTTCTTT. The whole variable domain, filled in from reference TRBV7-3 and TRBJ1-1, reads GAGVSQTPSNKVTEKGKYVELRCDPISGHTALYWYRQSLGQGPEFLIYFQGTGAADDSGLPNDRFFAVRPEGSVSTLKIQRTERGDSAVYLCASSWSPGRNTEAFFGQGTRLTVV.

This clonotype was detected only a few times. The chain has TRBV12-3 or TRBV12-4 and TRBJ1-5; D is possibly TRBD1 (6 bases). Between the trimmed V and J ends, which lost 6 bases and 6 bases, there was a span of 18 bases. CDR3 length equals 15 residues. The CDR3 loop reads CASRRGGAGGQPQHF. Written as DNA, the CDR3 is TGTGCCAGCAGACGGGGGGGGGCTGGTGGTCAGCCCCAGCATTTT.

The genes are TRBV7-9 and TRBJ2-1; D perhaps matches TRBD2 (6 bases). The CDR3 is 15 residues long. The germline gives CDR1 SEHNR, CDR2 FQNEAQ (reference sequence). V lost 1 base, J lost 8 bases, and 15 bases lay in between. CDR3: CASSLVGGLFHEQFF. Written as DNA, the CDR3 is TGTGCCAGCAGCTTAGTTGGGGGGTTATTCCATGAGCAGTTCTTC.

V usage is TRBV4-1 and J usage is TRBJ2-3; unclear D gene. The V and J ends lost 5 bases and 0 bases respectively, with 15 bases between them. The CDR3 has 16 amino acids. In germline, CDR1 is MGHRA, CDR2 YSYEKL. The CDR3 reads CASSGEGFPSTDTQYF. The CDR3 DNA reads TGCGCCAGCAGCGGGGAAGGTTTCCCTAGCACAGATACGCAGTATTTT.

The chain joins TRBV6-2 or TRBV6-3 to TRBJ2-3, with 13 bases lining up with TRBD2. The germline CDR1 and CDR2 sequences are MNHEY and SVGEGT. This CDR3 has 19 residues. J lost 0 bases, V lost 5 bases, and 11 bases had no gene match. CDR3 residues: CASSHTGTSGVPSTDTQYF. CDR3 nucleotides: TGTGCCAGCAGTCACACCGGGACTAGCGGGGTACCTAGCACAGATACGCAGTATTTT.

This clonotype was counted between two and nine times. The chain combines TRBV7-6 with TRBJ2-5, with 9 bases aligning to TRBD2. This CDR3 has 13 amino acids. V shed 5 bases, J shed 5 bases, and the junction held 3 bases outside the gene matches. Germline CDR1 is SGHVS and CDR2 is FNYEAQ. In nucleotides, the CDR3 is TGTGCCAGCAGCGGACTAGCGAGTGAGACCCAGTACTTC. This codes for CASSGLASETQYF.

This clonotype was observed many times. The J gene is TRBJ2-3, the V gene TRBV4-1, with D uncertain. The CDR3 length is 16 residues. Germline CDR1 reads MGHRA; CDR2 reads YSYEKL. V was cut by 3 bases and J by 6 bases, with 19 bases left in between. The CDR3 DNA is TGCGCCAGCAGCCACCTCGGACGTGCGCGGATGGATACGCAGTATTTT. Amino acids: CASSHLGRARMDTQYF.

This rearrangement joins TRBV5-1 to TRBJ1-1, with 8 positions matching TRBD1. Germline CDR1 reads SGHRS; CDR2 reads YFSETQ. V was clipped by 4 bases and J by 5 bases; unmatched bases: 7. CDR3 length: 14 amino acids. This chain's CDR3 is CASSLGQGGTEAFF. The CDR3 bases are TGCGCCAGCAGCCTCGGACAGGGAGGGACTGAAGCTTTCTTT.

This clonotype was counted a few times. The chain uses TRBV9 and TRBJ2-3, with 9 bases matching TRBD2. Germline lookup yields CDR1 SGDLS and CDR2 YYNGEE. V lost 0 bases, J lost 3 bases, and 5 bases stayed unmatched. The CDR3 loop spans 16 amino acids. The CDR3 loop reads CASSVGRGGVTDTQYF. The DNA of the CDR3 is TGTGCCAGCAGCGTAGGACGCGGGGGGGTAACAGATACGCAGTATTTT. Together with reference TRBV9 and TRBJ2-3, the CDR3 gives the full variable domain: DSGVTQTPKHLITATGQRVTLRCSPRSGDLSVYWYQQSLDQGLQFLIQYYNGEERAKGNILERFSAQQFPDLHSELNLSSLELGDSALYFCASSVGRGGVTDTQYFGPGTRLTVL.

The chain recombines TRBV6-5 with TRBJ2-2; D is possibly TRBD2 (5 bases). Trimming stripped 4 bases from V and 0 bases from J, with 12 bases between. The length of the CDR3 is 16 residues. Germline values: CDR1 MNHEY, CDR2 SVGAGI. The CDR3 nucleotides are TGTGCCAGCAGTTCCCTGGGAGAGGCGAACACCGGGGAGCTGTTTTTT. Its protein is CASSSLGEANTGELFF.

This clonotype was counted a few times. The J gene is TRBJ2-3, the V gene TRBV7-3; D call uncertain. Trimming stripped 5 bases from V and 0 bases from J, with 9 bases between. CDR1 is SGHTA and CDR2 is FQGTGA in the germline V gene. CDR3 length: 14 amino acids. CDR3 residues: CASSLAMSTDTQYF. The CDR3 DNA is TGTGCCAGCAGCCTCGCTATGAGCACAGATACGCAGTATTTT.

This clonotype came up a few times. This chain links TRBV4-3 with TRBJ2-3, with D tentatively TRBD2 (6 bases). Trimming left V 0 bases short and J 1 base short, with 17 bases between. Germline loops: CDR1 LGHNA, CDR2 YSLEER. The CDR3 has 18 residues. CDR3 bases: TGCGCCAGCAGCCAAGAATACTTCGGAGGGAGAGGCACAGATACGCAGTATTTT. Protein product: CASSQEYFGGRGTDTQYF.

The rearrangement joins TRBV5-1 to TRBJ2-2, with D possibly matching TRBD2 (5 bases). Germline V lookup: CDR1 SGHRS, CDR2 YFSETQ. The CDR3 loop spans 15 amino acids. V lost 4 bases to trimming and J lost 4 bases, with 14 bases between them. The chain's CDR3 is CASSEQPGITGELFF. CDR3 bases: TGCGCCAGCAGCGAACAGCCCGGGATCACCGGGGAGCTGTTTTTT.

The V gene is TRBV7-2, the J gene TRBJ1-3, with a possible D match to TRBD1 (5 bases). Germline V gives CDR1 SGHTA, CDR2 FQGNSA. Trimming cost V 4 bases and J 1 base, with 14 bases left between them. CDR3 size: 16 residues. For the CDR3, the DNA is TGTGCCAGCAGCTCACAGACAGCCAAGTCTGGAAACACCATATATTTT. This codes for CASSSQTAKSGNTIYF.

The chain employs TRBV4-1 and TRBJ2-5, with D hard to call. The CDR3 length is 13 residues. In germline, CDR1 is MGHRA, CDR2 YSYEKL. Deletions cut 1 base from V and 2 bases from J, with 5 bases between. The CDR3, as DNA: TGCGCCAGCAGCCAAGTAGAACAAGAGACCCAGTACTTC. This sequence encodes CASSQVEQETQYF.

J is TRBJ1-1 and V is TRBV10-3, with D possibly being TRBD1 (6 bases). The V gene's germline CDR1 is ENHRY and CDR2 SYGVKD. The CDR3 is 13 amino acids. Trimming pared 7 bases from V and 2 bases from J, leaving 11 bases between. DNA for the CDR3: TGTGCCATCACTGGACAGTTTAACACTGAAGCTTTCTTT. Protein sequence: CAITGQFNTEAFF.

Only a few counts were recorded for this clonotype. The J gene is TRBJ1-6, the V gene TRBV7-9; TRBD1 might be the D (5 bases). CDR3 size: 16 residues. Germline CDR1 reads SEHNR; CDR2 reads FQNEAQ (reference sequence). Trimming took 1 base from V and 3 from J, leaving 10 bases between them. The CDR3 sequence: CASSLGGGDYNSPLHF. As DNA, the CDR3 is TGTGCCAGCAGCTTAGGGGGGGGAGACTATAATTCACCCCTCCACTTT.

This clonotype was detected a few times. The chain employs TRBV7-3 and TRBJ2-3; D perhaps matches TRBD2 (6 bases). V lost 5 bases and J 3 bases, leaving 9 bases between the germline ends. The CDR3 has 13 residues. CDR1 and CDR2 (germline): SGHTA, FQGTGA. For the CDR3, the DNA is TGTGCCAGCAGCCGGAGGGGTACAGATACGCAGTATTTT. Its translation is CASSRRGTDTQYF. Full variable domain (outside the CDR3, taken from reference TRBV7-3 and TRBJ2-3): GAGVSQTPSNKVTEKGKYVELRCDPISGHTALYWYRQSLGQGPEFLIYFQGTGAADDSGLPNDRFFAVRPEGSVSTLKIQRTERGDSAVYLCASSRRGTDTQYFGPGTRLTVL.

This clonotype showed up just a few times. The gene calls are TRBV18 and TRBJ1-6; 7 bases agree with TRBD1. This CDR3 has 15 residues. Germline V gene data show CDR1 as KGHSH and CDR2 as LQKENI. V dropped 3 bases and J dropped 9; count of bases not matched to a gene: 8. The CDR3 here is CASSPPGRDSSPLHF. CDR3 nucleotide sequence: TGTGCCAGCTCACCCCCCGGCAGGGACAGTTCACCCCTCCACTTT.

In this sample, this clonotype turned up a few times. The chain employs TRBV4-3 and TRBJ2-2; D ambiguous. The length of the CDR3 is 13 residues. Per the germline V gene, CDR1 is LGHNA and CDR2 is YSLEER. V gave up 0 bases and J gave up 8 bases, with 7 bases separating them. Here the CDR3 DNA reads TGCGCCAGCAGCCAAGATAAGGGAGGGGAGCTGTTTTTT. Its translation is CASSQDKGGELFF.

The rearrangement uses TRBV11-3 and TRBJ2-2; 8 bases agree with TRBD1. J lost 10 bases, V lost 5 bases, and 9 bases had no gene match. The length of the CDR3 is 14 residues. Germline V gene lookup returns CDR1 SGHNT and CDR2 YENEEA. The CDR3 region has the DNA TGTGCCAGCAGCAAAGGACAGGGTTATGAGGAGCTGTTTTTT. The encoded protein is CASSKGQGYEELFF.

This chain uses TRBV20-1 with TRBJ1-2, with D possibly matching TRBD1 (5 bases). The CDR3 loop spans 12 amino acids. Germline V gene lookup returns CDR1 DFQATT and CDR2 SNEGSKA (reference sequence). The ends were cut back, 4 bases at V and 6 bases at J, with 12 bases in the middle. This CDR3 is CSAKPGRHGYTF. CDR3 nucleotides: TGCAGTGCTAAACCGGGACGTCATGGCTACACCTTC.